What follows are 25 T cell receptor beta chains derived from one specimen sequenced in a study of T-cell reconstitution after alpha-beta-depleted transplantation in children. A library of TCRbeta sequences, prepared with unique molecular identifiers, was generated. MiXCR, applied by TCRdb to the PCR reads, yields one record per CDR3 protein. Altogether 500,000 or so distinct CDR3 sequences are present, approximately 10% being singletons, with the ten largest covering 12% to 15%. The starting material was PBMCs, mostly from graft donor cells, obtained 180 days after TCRalphabeta/CD19-depleted stem cell transplant. These receptors were taken from a female patient aged 2-10 years who had a stem cell transplant for aplastic anemia, so the T cells may come from the graft donor.

Remarks on this clonotype: A much larger clone differs by one base, so this may be a read error. The chain links TRBV7-9 to TRBJ1-1, with 7 nucleotides matching TRBD1. The CDR3 contains 15 residues. Per germline, CDR1 SEHNR and CDR2 FQNEAQ (reference sequence). CDR3 sequence: CASSLLDRVGTAAFF. CDR3 in DNA: TGTGCCAGCAGCTTACTCGACAGGGTGGGGACTGCAGCTTTCTTT.

This chain joins TRBV6-5 and TRBJ1-2; D remains ambiguous. Trimming removed 0 bases at V and 3 bases at J, with 8 bases between. The CDR3 contains 14 residues. Per germline, CDR1 MNHEY and CDR2 SVGAGI. CDR3 protein: CASSYSDPYYGYTF. The CDR3 region has the DNA TGTGCCAGCAGTTACTCAGACCCGTACTATGGCTACACCTTC.

The table lists this clonotype with many counts. The chain carries TRBV25-1 and TRBJ2-1, with D unclear. The CDR3 length is 14 residues. The germline V gene has CDR1 MGHDK and CDR2 SYGVNS. Trimming shortened V by 4 bases and J by 2 bases, and 9 bases separated the two germline ends. The chain's CDR3 is CASSGQAAYNEQFF. CDR3 in DNA: TGTGCCAGCAGTGGCCAGGCGGCCTACAATGAGCAGTTCTTC.

This clonotype came up many times. The rearrangement uses TRBV4-2 and TRBJ2-2; TRBD2 might be the D (6 bases). Trimming shortened V by 0 bases and J by 1 base, and 9 bases separated the two germline ends. There are 16 residues in the CDR3. Germline CDR1 LGHNA, CDR2 YNFKEQ. CDR3 nucleotides: TGTGCCAGCAGCCAAGATTACGGGGGGAACACCGGGGAGCTGTTTTTT. As protein: CASSQDYGGNTGELFF.

This chain connects TRBV5-1 to TRBJ2-1; 10 positions match TRBD1. The CDR3 loop spans 17 amino acids. After removal of 4 bases from V and 8 bases from J, the junction contained 15 bases not matched to a gene. From germline, CDR1 is SGHRS and CDR2 YFSETQ. The CDR3 reads CASSRDRGPFSVDEQFF. For the CDR3, the DNA is TGCGCCAGCAGCCGAGACAGGGGGCCCTTTTCAGTCGATGAGCAGTTCTTC.

The chain couples TRBV27 to TRBJ1-1; TRBD1 matches 11 bases. Germline V gene lookup returns CDR1 MNHEY and CDR2 SMNVEV (reference sequence). Unmatched junction bases numbered 9, after V lost 5 bases and J lost 1 base. This CDR3 contains 17 residues. CDR3 DNA: TGTGCCAGCAGTGACCGGGACAGGGGGTCCCGGAACACTGAAGCTTTCTTT. This translates into CASSDRDRGSRNTEAFF.

This chain joins TRBV7-2 and TRBJ2-1; possible D gene TRBD2, 5 bases. Trimming cost V 5 bases and J 9 bases, with 17 bases left between them. The length of the CDR3 is 14 residues. CDR1 and CDR2 (germline): SGHTA, FQGNSA. The CDR3 here is CASSAVLVRGEQFF. As DNA, the CDR3 is TGTGCCAGCAGCGCCGTACTAGTTCGGGGTGAGCAGTTCTTC.

The chain has TRBV24-1 and TRBJ2-5; the match to TRBD1 covers 7 bases. J lost 6 bases, V lost 7 bases, and 10 bases had no gene match. The CDR3 spans 14 residues. Germline assignment: CDR1 KGHDR and CDR2 SFDVKD. CDR3 coding DNA: TGTGCCACCAGACTCGACAGGGATCAAAAGACCCAGTACTTC. It yields the protein CATRLDRDQKTQYF.

This clonotype was seen only a few times. CDR3 loop: CASSLVPDRALAGNTIYF. CDR3 DNA sequence: TGTGCCAGCAGCTTAGTTCCCGACAGGGCCCTAGCTGGAAACACCATATATTTT. The genes are TRBV11-2 and TRBJ1-3, with 7 bases that match TRBD1. CDR3 size: 18 residues. The ends lost 1 base at V and 2 bases at J; junction bases unmatched: 11. Germline lookup yields CDR1 SGHAT and CDR2 FQNNGV.

The table lists this clonotype with a few counts. The chain has TRBV3-1 and TRBJ1-4; D may be TRBD1 (5 bases). V was shortened by 3 bases and J by 13 bases, with 12 bases between the two germline ends. The CDR3 loop spans 12 amino acids. The germline V gene has CDR1 LGHDT and CDR2 YNNKEL (reference sequence). This chain's CDR3 is CASSHPRERLFF. In DNA form, the CDR3 reads TGTGCCAGCAGCCATCCCAGGGAACGACTGTTTTTT.

This chain connects TRBV5-1 to TRBJ2-7, with 11 bases matching TRBD2. Germline CDR1 SGHRS, CDR2 YFSETQ. V was pared by 4 bases and J by 4 bases, with 7 bases of the junction left unmatched. This CDR3 region has 15 residues. CDR3 coding DNA: TGCGCCAGCAGCGGCGGGACTAGCGGAAGGTACGAGCAGTACTTC. Translating it yields CASSGGTSGRYEQYF.

This clonotype was observed a few times. The CDR3 loop reads CASSQDPGWEGLNEQFF. The CDR3 coding sequence is TGCGCCAGCAGCCAAGACCCAGGGTGGGAGGGCTTAAATGAGCAGTTCTTC. This chain links TRBV4-3 with TRBJ2-1; TRBD2 aligns across 7 bases. Germline trimming cut 0 bases from V and 7 bases from J; bases unmatched to any gene: 12. The CDR3 consists of 17 residues. The germline V gene encodes CDR1 LGHNA and CDR2 YSLEER.

This clonotype was seen a few times. V usage is TRBV5-1 and J usage is TRBJ2-6; 9 bases match TRBD1. Losses at the gene ends were 4 bases for V and 2 bases for J; bases not matched to a gene: 7. This CDR3 contains 17 residues. The germline V gene has CDR1 SGHRS and CDR2 YFSETQ. The CDR3 DNA reads TGCGCCAGCAGCACCGGGACAGGGAGTGCTGGGGCCAACGTCCTGACTTTC. It codes for CASSTGTGSAGANVLTF. The whole variable domain, remainder taken from reference TRBV5-1 and TRBJ2-6, is KAGVTQTPRYLIKTRGQQVTLSCSPISGHRSVSWYQQTPGQGLQFLFEYFSETQRNKGNFPGRFSGRQFSNSRSEMNVSTLELGDSALYLCASSTGTGSAGANVLTFGAGSRLTVL.

This clonotype was detected only a few times. This chain connects TRBV11-3 to TRBJ2-1, with D tentatively TRBD2 (5 bases). Germline CDR1 is SGHNT and CDR2 is YENEEA. Trimming stripped 0 bases from V and 3 bases from J, with 9 bases between. The CDR3 has 15 residues. As DNA, the CDR3 is TGTGCCAGCAGCTTAGATCCCGGGGACTACAATGAGCAGTTCTTC. Translating it yields CASSLDPGDYNEQFF. Complete variable domain (other parts from reference TRBV11-3 and TRBJ2-1): EAGVVQSPRYKIIEKKQPVAFWCNPISGHNTLYWYLQNLGQGPELLIRYENEEAVDDSQLPKDRFSAERLKGVDSTLKIQPAELGDSAVYLCASSLDPGDYNEQFFGPGTRLTVL.

This clonotype has just a few counts. The CDR3 sequence: CASSCLPDREINQPQHF. The CDR3, as DNA: TGTGCCAGCAGTTGCCTACCGGACAGGGAGATCAATCAGCCCCAGCATTTT. This chain links TRBV6-2 or TRBV6-3 with TRBJ1-5, with 8 bases aligning to TRBD1. CDR3 length: 17 amino acids. Germline V gene data show CDR1 as MNHEY and CDR2 as SVGEGT. V gave up 4 bases and J gave up 3 bases; unmatched junction bases: 11.

At least ten counts were recorded for this clonotype. The chain carries TRBV10-3 and TRBJ2-4, with 8 bases aligning to TRBD1. Trimming removed 4 bases from V and 0 bases from J; junction bases left unmatched: 8. Germline CDR1 and CDR2: ENHRY and SYGVKD. There are 17 residues in the CDR3. CDR3 nucleotides: TGTGCCATCAGTGCAACAGGGGGGCAAGGAGCCAAAAACATTCAGTACTTC. It translates to CAISATGGQGAKNIQYF.

J is TRBJ2-2 and V is TRBV7-2; possible D gene TRBD2, 6 bases. V lost 3 bases and J lost 4, with 15 bases in between. From germline, CDR1 is SGHTA and CDR2 FQGNSA. This CDR3 region has 16 residues. The CDR3 DNA reads as TGTGCCAGCAGCTTCGCACACGGGAGCTTCACCGGGGAGCTGTTTTTT. Translated: CASSFAHGSFTGELFF.

This rearrangement joins TRBV7-9 to TRBJ1-2; maybe TRBD1 (5 bases). Trimming left V 4 bases short and J 5 bases short, with 20 bases between. CDR3 length: 16 residues. Looked up from germline, CDR1 is SEHNR and CDR2 is FQNEAQ (reference sequence). The CDR3 DNA reads TGTGCCAGCAGCTCTCGAGGGGACTTTCTCATTTATGGCTACACCTTC. Protein: CASSSRGDFLIYGYTF.

This rearrangement joins TRBV28 to TRBJ2-1; TRBD1 or TRBD2 may be the D gene (6 bases each). Deletions cut 3 bases from V and 6 bases from J, with 12 bases between. This CDR3 contains 14 residues. CDR1 and CDR2 (germline): MDHEN, SYDVKM. CDR3 DNA: TGTGCCAGCAGTTTCACGGGGGCGCCCAATGAGCAGTTCTTC. It translates to CASSFTGAPNEQFF.

There are a few counts of this clonotype. This sequence joins TRBV15 and TRBJ2-7; D remains ambiguous. Trimming pared 3 bases from V and 2 bases from J, leaving 20 bases between. Germline V gene data show CDR1 as LNHNV and CDR2 as YYDKDF (reference sequence). The CDR3 runs to 17 residues. CDR3 region: CATSRATNLVSPYEQYF. In DNA, the CDR3 is TGTGCCACCAGCAGGGCGACAAATTTGGTCAGCCCCTACGAGCAGTACTTC.

In this sample, this clonotype turned up a few times. The V and J genes are TRBV28 and TRBJ2-3; D possibly corresponds to TRBD2 (5 bases). The CDR3 runs to 16 residues. The germline V and J ends were trimmed by 4 bases and 0 bases, with 14 bases remaining between them. CDR1 and CDR2 (germline): MDHEN, SYDVKM. The CDR3 DNA reads TGTGCCAGCAGTTACCCATTGAGGACTAGCACAGATACGCAGTATTTT. Translating gives CASSYPLRTSTDTQYF.

This clonotype was seen ten or more times. The chain joins TRBV7-9 to TRBJ2-5; 11 bases are a match to TRBD2. The CDR3 is 15 residues long. Germline CDR1 reads SEHNR; CDR2 reads FQNEAQ (reference sequence). The junction had 4 bases not matched to a gene; V was cut back by 4 bases and J by 3 bases. CDR3 amino acids: CASSYRGLAEETQYF. In DNA form, the CDR3 reads TGTGCCAGCAGCTACAGGGGACTAGCGGAAGAGACCCAGTACTTC. Full variable domain (outside the CDR3, taken from reference TRBV7-9 and TRBJ2-5): DTGVSQNPRHKITKRGQNVTFRCDPISEHNRLYWYRQTLGQGPEFLTYFQNEAQLEKSRLLSDRFSAERPKGSFSTLEIQRTEQGDSAMYLCASSYRGLAEETQYFGPGTRLLVL.

V and J are TRBV10-3 and TRBJ2-1; the match to TRBD2 covers 13 bases. In germline, CDR1 is ENHRY, CDR2 SYGVKD. The CDR3 contains 13 residues. Trimming at V came to 9 bases and at J to 6 bases, leaving 2 bases not matched to a gene. The CDR3 sequence: CAIGLAGANEQFF. The DNA for the CDR3 is TGTGCCATTGGACTAGCGGGAGCCAATGAGCAGTTCTTC.

The rearrangement joins TRBV2 to TRBJ2-5, with 10 bases lining up with TRBD2. Trimming cost V 8 bases and J 3 bases; bases outside gene matches: 3. CDR1 SNHLY and CDR2 FYNNEI come from the germline V gene. The CDR3 extends over 13 amino acids. The CDR3 sequence: CASASGSEETQYF. The DNA of the CDR3 is TGTGCCAGCGCTAGCGGGAGCGAAGAGACCCAGTACTTC.

The sample holds a few counts of this clonotype. This sequence joins TRBV28 and TRBJ1-5; no firm D call. This CDR3 comprises 14 residues. With 3 bases removed from V and 3 bases from J, the gap between germline ends came to 9 bases. The germline CDR1 and CDR2 sequences are MDHEN and SYDVKM. The CDR3 DNA reads as TGTGCCAGCAGTTTCTCCGTAACCAATCAGCCCCAGCATTTT. Translated, it gives CASSFSVTNQPQHF.